What follows is one T cell receptor beta chain and its context. In the source study's methods: Estimation of nucleated cell counts was performed using reference gene primer amplification. The assay was immunoSEQ multiplex PCR, and TCRdb's table has in-frame clones only and misses some. That table furnishes V, J and clone size, whereas the DNA furnished D and trimming. The data contain 100,000 to 120,000 clones, approximately 90% of them singletons. The data were taken from a study of blood T cell repertoires in COVID-19. Study information: Sources were T cells, B-cell-depleted T cells, or PBMCs; the material itself was cDNA or gDNA.

The CDR3 is 16 amino acids. J was trimmed by 5 bases and V by 3 bases; bases with no gene match: 12. The V gene's germline CDR1 is LGHDT and CDR2 YNNKEL (reference sequence). This receptor was obtained from a woman aged 50 to 65 with acute or convalescent COVID-19. The V and J genes are TRBV3-1 (or the pseudogene TRBV3-2) and TRBJ2-5, with TRBD1 identical over 7 bases. Specimen: peripheral blood. CDR3 in amino acids: CASSHPPAGGGETQYF. In DNA, the CDR3 is TGTGCCAGCAGCCATCCCCCAGCAGGGGGTGGGGAGACCCAGTACTTC.